The clone carrying this T cell receptor (beta chain) has more than one count but fewer than ten. The V gene's germline CDR1 is GTSNPN and CDR2 SVGIG (reference sequence). With V trimmed by 5 bases and J by 6 bases, 8 bases remained unmatched. The CDR3 spans 13 residues. The sample comes from a study of T-cell reconstitution after alpha-beta-depleted transplantation in children. Preparation of the TCRbeta library was carried out with unique molecular identifiers. TCRdb used MiXCR to reprocess the PCR reads, holding one entry per CDR3 protein. The data hold about 500,000 distinct CDR3 sequences, with over 25% observed a single time.

V and J are TRBV30 and TRBJ1-1, with TRBD1 matching 8 bases. This TCR came from a human donor who donated a stem cell graft to a child with aplastic anemia. Source: PBMCs from the stem cell graft donor, taken from the stem cell graft. The CDR3 nucleotides are TGTGCCTGGCGAAGACAGGGGCCTCCTGAAGCTTTCTTT. Residues: CAWRRQGPPEAFF.